The 10 T cell receptor beta chains in this list originate from one sample, sequenced in a study of blood T cell repertoires in COVID-19. The protocol was immunoSEQ multiplex PCR, while the TCRdb copy is restricted to in-frame clones and leaves out a portion. The sample gives almost 250,000 clones, 80% to 90% of which show up once; approximately 3.7% is in the top ten. Sequenced sample: PBMCs or T cells enriched from blood (not recorded which). The receptors were gathered from a woman aged 25 to 39 who had recovered from COVID-19.

The rearrangement links TRBV6-5 to TRBJ1-1; a possible D gene is TRBD1 (5 bases). Germline lookup yields CDR1 MNHEY and CDR2 SVGAGI. This CDR3 comprises 11 residues. V lost 10 bases, J lost 0 bases, and 6 bases lay in between. The CDR3 is CATGVNTEAFF. For the CDR3, the DNA is TGTGCCACGGGGGTGAACACTGAAGCTTTCTTT.

This chain joins TRBV13 and TRBJ1-6, with 7 bases that match TRBD1. V lost 5 bases and J lost 12; bases outside the gene matches: 10. This CDR3 region has 14 residues. CDR1 PRHDT and CDR2 FYEKMQ come from the germline V gene (reference sequence). The CDR3 DNA sequence: TGTGCCAGCAGCCCAAGGACAGGCGTCCTACCCCTCCACTTT. It codes for CASSPRTGVLPLHF. Filled out from reference TRBV13 and TRBJ1-6, the complete variable domain reads AAGVIQSPRHLIKEKRETATLKCYPIPRHDTVYWYQQGPGQDPQFLISFYEKMQSDKGSIPDRFSAQQFSDYHSELNMSSLELGDSALYFCASSPRTGVLPLHFGNGTRLTVT.

This clone was seen only once. The chain is built from TRBV7-9 and TRBJ1-1, with D perhaps TRBD1 (5 bases). Germline V gene lookup returns CDR1 SEHNR and CDR2 FQNEAQ (reference sequence). Trimming took 2 bases from V and 0 from J, leaving 16 bases between them. This CDR3 region has 17 residues. In DNA, the CDR3 is TGTGCCAGCAGCTTACTTCCAGGGAAGCCTTTGAACACTGAAGCTTTCTTT. Encoded protein: CASSLLPGKPLNTEAFF.

V is TRBV7-2 and J is TRBJ2-2, with D maybe TRBD2 (6 bases). CDR1 SGHTA and CDR2 FQGNSA come from the germline V gene. The CDR3 length is 15 residues. The ends were cut back, 7 bases at V and 2 bases at J, with 14 bases in the middle. The CDR3 coding sequence is TGTGCCAGCACTCCCGGGGCGGGAAACACCGGGGAGCTGTTTTTT. Amino acids: CASTPGAGNTGELFF.

V and J are TRBV7-3 and TRBJ2-1; 10 bases line up with TRBD2. The junction had 2 bases not matched to a gene; V was cut back by 2 bases and J by 4 bases. Germline CDR1 and CDR2: SGHTA and FQGTGA. The CDR3 length is 15 residues. CDR3 region: CASSLGTSAYNEQFF. CDR3 in DNA: TGTGCCAGCAGCTTAGGGACTAGCGCATACAATGAGCAGTTCTTC.

Only a few counts were recorded for this clone. V is TRBV5-4 and J is TRBJ1-2; 12 bases align to TRBD1. V was pared by 4 bases and J by 4 bases, with 11 bases of the junction left unmatched. CDR1 is SGHNT and CDR2 is YYREEE in the germline V gene (reference sequence). The CDR3 has 17 amino acids. This CDR3 reads CASSMGQGAGWGYGYTF. The CDR3 DNA is TGTGCCAGCAGCATGGGACAGGGGGCGGGGTGGGGCTATGGCTACACCTTC.

V is TRBV7-9 and J is TRBJ2-7; D remains ambiguous. CDR1 is SEHNR, CDR2 FQNEAQ, per germline (reference sequence). There are 13 residues in the CDR3. V gave up 1 base and J gave up 5 bases, with 9 bases separating them. CDR3 DNA: TGTGCCAGCAGCTTAGAGCTATACGACGAGCAGTACTTC. Amino acid sequence: CASSLELYDEQYF.

This chain uses TRBV18 with TRBJ2-7; TRBD1 matches at 8 bases. CDR3 length: 18 amino acids. After removal of 0 bases from V and 2 bases from J, the junction contained 12 bases not matched to a gene. The germline V gene encodes CDR1 KGHSH and CDR2 LQKENI. The CDR3 sequence: CASSPPGTGGIGAYEQYF. CDR3 nucleotides: TGTGCCAGCTCACCACCAGGGACAGGAGGAATCGGGGCCTACGAGCAGTACTTC.

This chain links TRBV7-2 with TRBJ1-5; D is uncertain. V lost 5 bases to trimming and J lost 2 bases, with 10 bases between them. The CDR3 consists of 14 residues. CDR1 SGHTA and CDR2 FQGNSA come from the germline V gene. CDR3 amino acids: CASSEEDGNQPQHF. The CDR3 DNA reads as TGTGCCAGCAGCGAGGAAGATGGCAATCAGCCCCAGCATTTT.

V is TRBV4-2 and J is TRBJ2-7; 7 bases are shared with TRBD1. Losses at the gene ends were 1 base for V and 0 bases for J; bases not matched to a gene: 6. The CDR3 is 16 amino acids. Germline V gives CDR1 LGHNA, CDR2 YNFKEQ. The CDR3 DNA reads as TGTGCCAGCAGCCAAGCCGGGACAGCCAGCTCCTACGAGCAGTACTTC. Amino acid sequence: CASSQAGTASSYEQYF.